One and the same sample provided the 13 T cell receptor beta chains below, sequenced in a study of CD8 T cells in Susac syndrome. The RNA input was 0.5 to 1 ug, and it was reverse transcribed with random hexamers. In TCRdb, the immunoSEQ multiplex PCR reads were re-called with MiXCR into one record per CDR3 protein. The data contain about 430,000 distinct CDR3 sequences, more than 80% of them singletons. Source material: CD8+ T cells from PBMCs. These receptor sequences come from a human donor with multiple sclerosis.

The chain uses TRBV11-2 and TRBJ1-1; D is uncertain. The CDR3 is 14 residues long. Trimming left V 0 bases short and J 3 bases short, with 8 bases between. Germline values: CDR1 SGHAT, CDR2 FQNNGV. In nucleotides, the CDR3 is TGTGCCAGCAGCTTAGAACACGGATACACTGAAGCTTTCTTT. Its protein product is CASSLEHGYTEAFF.

The V and J genes are TRBV28 and TRBJ2-2; the D call may be TRBD1 or TRBD2 (5 bases each). V was shortened by 5 bases and J by 5 bases, with 15 bases between the two germline ends. This CDR3 has 15 residues. From germline, CDR1 is MDHEN and CDR2 SYDVKM. As DNA, the CDR3 is TGTGCCAGCAGTCTCCGAGGGGAGAGTACCGGGGAGCTGTTTTTT. The encoded protein is CASSLRGESTGELFF.

This chain joins TRBV6-2 or TRBV6-3 and TRBJ2-7, with D unresolved. Deletions cut 8 bases from V and 3 bases from J, with 11 bases between. Germline assignment: CDR1 MNHEY and CDR2 SVGEGT. This CDR3 region has 12 residues. The CDR3 is CASVGPSYEQYF. In DNA form, the CDR3 reads TGTGCCAGCGTCGGACCGAGCTACGAGCAGTACTTC.

This clonotype came up a few times. The chain uses TRBV6-6 and TRBJ1-2; 7 bases agree with TRBD1. This CDR3 comprises 15 residues. The ends lost 5 bases at V and 0 bases at J; junction bases unmatched: 6. The V gene's germline CDR1 is MNHNY and CDR2 SVGAGI (reference sequence). CDR3 nucleotide sequence: TGTGCCAGCAGTACAGGGACAGAAGCTAACTATGGCTACACCTTC. Amino acid sequence: CASSTGTEANYGYTF.

There are a few counts of this clonotype. The V and J genes are TRBV5-4 and TRBJ2-3, with TRBD2 matching 7 bases. V gave up 0 bases and J gave up 0 bases; unmatched junction bases: 4. Germline values: CDR1 SGHNT, CDR2 YYREEE (reference sequence). The CDR3 is 16 residues long. The CDR3 bases are TGTGCCAGCAGCTTGGGCCTAGCGGCTAGCACAGATACGCAGTATTTT. It specifies CASSLGLAASTDTQYF.

The chain has TRBV7-9 and TRBJ1-2; D unclear. CDR3 length: 16 amino acids. With 1 base removed from V and 1 base from J, the gap between germline ends came to 13 bases. Germline CDR1 is SEHNR and CDR2 is FQNEAQ (reference sequence). CDR3 protein: CASSLEPAGFNYGYTF. The CDR3 DNA sequence: TGTGCCAGCAGCTTAGAGCCTGCAGGTTTTAACTATGGCTACACCTTC.

The gene calls are TRBV6-2 or TRBV6-3 and TRBJ2-7; TRBD1 matches at 9 bases. The ends lost 6 bases at V and 0 bases at J; junction bases unmatched: 6. The germline CDR1 and CDR2 sequences are MNHEY and SVGEGT. This CDR3 has 15 amino acids. The CDR3 spells CASRRTGEDSYEQYF. CDR3 bases: TGTGCCAGCAGACGGACAGGGGAGGACTCCTACGAGCAGTACTTC.

This sequence joins TRBV6-5 and TRBJ2-5; D gene ambiguous. The CDR3 spans 13 residues. V was cut by 5 bases and J by 5 bases, with 12 bases left in between. Germline-derived CDR1 and CDR2 are MNHEY and SVGAGI. The DNA for the CDR3 is TGTGCCAGCAGTAACCACCTTGGGGAGACCCAGTACTTC. It encodes CASSNHLGETQYF.

The chain couples TRBV27 to TRBJ1-1, with TRBD1 matching 7 bases. This CDR3 spans 20 amino acids. Per the germline V gene, CDR1 is MNHEY and CDR2 is SMNVEV (reference sequence). V lost 5 bases and J lost 0; bases outside the gene matches: 21. The CDR3, as DNA: TGTGCCAGCAGTCCACTTGTTCCCCATCAGGGGGGATTCATGAACACTGAAGCTTTCTTT. It specifies CASSPLVPHQGGFMNTEAFF.

The chain combines TRBV6-6 with TRBJ1-1, with TRBD1 as a possible D gene (5 bases). Germline V lookup: CDR1 MNHNY, CDR2 SVGAGI (reference sequence). The germline V and J ends were trimmed by 2 bases and 5 bases, with 15 bases remaining between them. The CDR3 length is 15 residues. The CDR3 DNA is TGTGCCAGCAGTTACCGGGTTCTAAGGGGTACTGAAGCTTTCTTT. Amino acid sequence: CASSYRVLRGTEAFF.

The chain carries TRBV20-1 and TRBJ1-4; 10 bases fit TRBD1. The CDR3 contains 15 residues. Germline CDR1 DFQATT, CDR2 SNEGSKA (reference sequence). J gave up 8 bases and V 0 bases, and 6 bases lay outside the gene matches. The CDR3 bases are TGCAGTGCTAGAGATTGGGACAGGGGAGACGAAAAACTGTTTTTT. It yields the protein CSARDWDRGDEKLFF.

This chain's CDR3 is CASSYLGNEAFF. The DNA for the CDR3 is TGCGCCAGCAGCTACCTGGGGAATGAAGCTTTCTTT. The rearrangement joins TRBV5-1 to TRBJ1-1; D is unclear. V dropped 3 bases and J dropped 7 bases, with 10 bases sitting between them. Germline V CDR1 and CDR2: SGHRS, YFSETQ. The CDR3 is 12 residues long.

The V and J genes are TRBV29-1 and TRBJ1-4, with D tentatively TRBD1 (6 bases). This CDR3 is 11 amino acids long. V was pared by 3 bases and J by 10 bases, with 9 bases between. The germline V gene encodes CDR1 SQVTM and CDR2 ANQGSEA. The DNA of the CDR3 is TGCAGCGTTGACAGGGGCGGAAAACTGTTTTTT. Amino acids: CSVDRGGKLFF.